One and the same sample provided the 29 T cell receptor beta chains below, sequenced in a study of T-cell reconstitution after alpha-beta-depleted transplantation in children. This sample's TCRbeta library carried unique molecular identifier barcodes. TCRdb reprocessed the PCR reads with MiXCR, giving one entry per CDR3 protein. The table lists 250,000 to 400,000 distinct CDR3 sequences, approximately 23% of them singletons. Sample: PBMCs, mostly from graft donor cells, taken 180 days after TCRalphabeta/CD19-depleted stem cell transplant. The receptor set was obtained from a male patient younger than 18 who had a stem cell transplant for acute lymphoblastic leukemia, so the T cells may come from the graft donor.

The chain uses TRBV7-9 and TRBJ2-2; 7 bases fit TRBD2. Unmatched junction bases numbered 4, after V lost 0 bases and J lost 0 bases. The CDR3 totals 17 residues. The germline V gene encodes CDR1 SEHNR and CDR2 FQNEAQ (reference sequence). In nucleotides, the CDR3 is TGTGCCAGCAGCTTAGCGGGAGGGTTCCCGAACACCGGGGAGCTGTTTTTT. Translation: CASSLAGGFPNTGELFF.

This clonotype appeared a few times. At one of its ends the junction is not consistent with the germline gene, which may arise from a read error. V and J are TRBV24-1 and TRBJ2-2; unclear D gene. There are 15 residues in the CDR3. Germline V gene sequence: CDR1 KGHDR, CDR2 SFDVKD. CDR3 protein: CATSDLQTKTGELFF. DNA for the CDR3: TGTGCCACCAGTGATTTGCAAACGAAGACCGGGGAGCTGTTTTTT.

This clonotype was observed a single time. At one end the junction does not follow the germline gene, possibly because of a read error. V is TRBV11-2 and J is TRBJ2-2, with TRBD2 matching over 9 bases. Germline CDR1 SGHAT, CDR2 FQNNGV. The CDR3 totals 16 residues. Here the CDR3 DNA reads TGTGTCAGCAGCTTCGCGGGGGGGCTTGACACCGGGGAGCTGTTTTTT. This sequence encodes CVSSFAGGLDTGELFF.

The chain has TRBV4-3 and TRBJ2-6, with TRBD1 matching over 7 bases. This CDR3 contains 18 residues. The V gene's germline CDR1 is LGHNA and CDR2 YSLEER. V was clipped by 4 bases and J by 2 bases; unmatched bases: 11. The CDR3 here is CASSPSYSTGAGANVLTF. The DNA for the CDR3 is TGCGCCAGCAGCCCTTCCTACTCCACAGGGGCTGGGGCCAACGTCCTGACTTTC.

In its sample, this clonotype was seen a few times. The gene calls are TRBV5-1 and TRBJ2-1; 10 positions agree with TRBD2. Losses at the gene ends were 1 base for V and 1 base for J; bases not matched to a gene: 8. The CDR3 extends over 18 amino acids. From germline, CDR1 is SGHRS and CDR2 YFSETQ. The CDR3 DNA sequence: TGCGCCAGCAGCTTGACGATTAGCGGGAGGCGGTCCTACAATGAGCAGTTCTTC. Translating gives CASSLTISGRRSYNEQFF.

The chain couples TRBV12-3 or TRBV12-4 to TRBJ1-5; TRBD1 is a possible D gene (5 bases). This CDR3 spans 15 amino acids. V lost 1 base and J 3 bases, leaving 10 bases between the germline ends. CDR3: CASSLGAGVNQPQHF. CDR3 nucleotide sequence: TGTGCCAGCAGTTTAGGGGCGGGGGTCAATCAGCCCCAGCATTTT.

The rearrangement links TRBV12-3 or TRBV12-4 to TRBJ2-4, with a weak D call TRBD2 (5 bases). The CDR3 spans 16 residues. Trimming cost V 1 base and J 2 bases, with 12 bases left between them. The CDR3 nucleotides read TGTGCCAGCAGTTTAGGGCATTCGGGATCCAAAAACATTCAGTACTTC. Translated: CASSLGHSGSKNIQYF.

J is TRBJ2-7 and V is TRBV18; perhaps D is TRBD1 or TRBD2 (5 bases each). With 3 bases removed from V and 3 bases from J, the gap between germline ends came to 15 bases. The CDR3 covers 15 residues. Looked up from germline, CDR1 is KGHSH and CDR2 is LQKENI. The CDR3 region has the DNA TGTGCCAGCTCACCTCTCGAGGGACGGTTCTACGAGCAGTACTTC. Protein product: CASSPLEGRFYEQYF.

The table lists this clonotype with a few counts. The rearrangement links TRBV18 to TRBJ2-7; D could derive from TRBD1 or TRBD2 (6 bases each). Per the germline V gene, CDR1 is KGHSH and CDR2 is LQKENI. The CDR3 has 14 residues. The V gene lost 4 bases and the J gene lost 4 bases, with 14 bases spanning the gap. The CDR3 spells CASSQGGTLYEQYF. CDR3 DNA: TGTGCCAGCTCACAGGGGGGAACCCTATACGAGCAGTACTTC.

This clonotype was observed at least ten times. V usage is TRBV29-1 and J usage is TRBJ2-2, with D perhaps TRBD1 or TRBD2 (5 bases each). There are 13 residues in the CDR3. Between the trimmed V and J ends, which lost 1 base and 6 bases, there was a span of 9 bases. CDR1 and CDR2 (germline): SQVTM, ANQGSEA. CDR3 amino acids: CSVEGQGAGELFF. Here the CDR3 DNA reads TGCAGCGTTGAAGGGCAGGGAGCCGGGGAGCTGTTTTTT.

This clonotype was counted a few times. CDR3 residues: CASSLDVVENTGELFF. DNA of the CDR3: TGTGCCAGCAGCTTGGATGTAGTAGAGAACACCGGGGAGCTGTTTTTT. The gene calls are TRBV7-6 and TRBJ2-2, with D unclear. The V gene lost 3 bases and the J gene lost 1 base, with 12 bases spanning the gap. Germline CDR1 reads SGHVS; CDR2 reads FNYEAQ. This CDR3 comprises 16 residues.

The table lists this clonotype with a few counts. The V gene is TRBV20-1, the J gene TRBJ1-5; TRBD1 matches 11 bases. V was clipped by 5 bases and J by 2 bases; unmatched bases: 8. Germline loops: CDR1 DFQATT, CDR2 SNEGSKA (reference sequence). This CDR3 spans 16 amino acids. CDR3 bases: TGCAGTGCTCCGGGACAGGGGGTCTTCGGCAATCAGCCCCAGCATTTT. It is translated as CSAPGQGVFGNQPQHF.

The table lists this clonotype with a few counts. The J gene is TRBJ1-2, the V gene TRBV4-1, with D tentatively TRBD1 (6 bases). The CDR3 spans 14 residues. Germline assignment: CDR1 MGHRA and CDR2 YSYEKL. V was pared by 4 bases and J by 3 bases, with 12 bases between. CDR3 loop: CASSPKGGHYGYTF. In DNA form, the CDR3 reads TGCGCCAGCAGCCCCAAGGGGGGGCACTATGGCTACACCTTC.

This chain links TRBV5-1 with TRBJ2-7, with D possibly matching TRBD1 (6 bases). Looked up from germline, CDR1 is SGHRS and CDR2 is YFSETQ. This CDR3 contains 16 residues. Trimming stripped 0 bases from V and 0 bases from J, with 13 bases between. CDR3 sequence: CASSLEPTGLSYEQYF. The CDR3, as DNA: TGCGCCAGCAGCTTGGAACCGACAGGCCTCTCCTACGAGCAGTACTTC.

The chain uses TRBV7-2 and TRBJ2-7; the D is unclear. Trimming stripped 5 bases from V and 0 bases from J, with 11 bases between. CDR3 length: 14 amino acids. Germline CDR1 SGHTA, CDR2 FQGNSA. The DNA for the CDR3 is TGTGCCAGCAGCCCCAACCTGGCCTCCTACGAGCAGTACTTC. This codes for CASSPNLASYEQYF.

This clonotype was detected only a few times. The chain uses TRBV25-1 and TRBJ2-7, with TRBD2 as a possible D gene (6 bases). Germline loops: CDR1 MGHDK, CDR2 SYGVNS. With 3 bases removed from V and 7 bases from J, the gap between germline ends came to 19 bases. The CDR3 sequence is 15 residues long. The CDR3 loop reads CASSEWEDRTSEQYF. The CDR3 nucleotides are TGTGCCAGCAGTGAGTGGGAGGACCGGACGAGTGAGCAGTACTTC.

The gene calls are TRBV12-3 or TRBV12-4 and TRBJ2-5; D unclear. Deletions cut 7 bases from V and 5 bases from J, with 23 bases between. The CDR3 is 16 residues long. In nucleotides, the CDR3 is TGTGCCAGCACCCCTTTAGATCCTGGGGTAGGGGAGACCCAGTACTTC. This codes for CASTPLDPGVGETQYF.

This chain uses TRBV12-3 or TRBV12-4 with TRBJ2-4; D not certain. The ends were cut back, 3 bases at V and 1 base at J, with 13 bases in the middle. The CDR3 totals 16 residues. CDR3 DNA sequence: TGTGCCAGCAGTTTGGAATCCGATTCGGCCAAAAACATTCAGTACTTC. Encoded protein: CASSLESDSAKNIQYF.

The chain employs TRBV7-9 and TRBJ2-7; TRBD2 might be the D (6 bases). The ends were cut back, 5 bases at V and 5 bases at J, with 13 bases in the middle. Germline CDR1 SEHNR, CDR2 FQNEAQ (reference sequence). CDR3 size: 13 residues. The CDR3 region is CASSPNGGNEQYF. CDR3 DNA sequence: TGTGCCAGCAGCCCTAACGGAGGGAACGAGCAGTACTTC.

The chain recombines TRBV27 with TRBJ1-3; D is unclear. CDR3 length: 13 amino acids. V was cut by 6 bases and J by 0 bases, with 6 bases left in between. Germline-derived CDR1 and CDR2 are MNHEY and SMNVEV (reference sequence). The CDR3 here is CASRLNSGNTIYF. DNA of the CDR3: TGTGCCAGCAGACTGAACTCTGGAAACACCATATATTTT.

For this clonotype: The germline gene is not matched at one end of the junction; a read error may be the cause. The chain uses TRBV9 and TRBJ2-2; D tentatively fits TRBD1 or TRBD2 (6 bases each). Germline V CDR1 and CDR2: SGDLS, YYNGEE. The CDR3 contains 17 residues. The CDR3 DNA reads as TGTGCCAGCAGCGACCCCGGGGGCCTAACGAACACCGGGGAGCTGCTTTTT. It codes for CASSDPGGLTNTGELLF.

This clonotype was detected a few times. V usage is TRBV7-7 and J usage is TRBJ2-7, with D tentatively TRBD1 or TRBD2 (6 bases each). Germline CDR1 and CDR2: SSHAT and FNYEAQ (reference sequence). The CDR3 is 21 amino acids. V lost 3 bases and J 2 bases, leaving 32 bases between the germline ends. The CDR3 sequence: CASSLGEGYSTGAAIPYEQYF. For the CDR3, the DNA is TGTGCCAGCAGCTTGGGTGAGGGTTACAGCACGGGGGCCGCTATCCCCTACGAGCAGTACTTC. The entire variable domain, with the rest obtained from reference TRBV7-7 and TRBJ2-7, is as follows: GAGVSQSPRYKVTKRGQDVTLRCDPISSHATLYWYQQALGQGPEFLTYFNYEAQPDKSGLPSDRFSAERPEGSISTLTIQRTEQRDSAMYRCASSLGEGYSTGAAIPYEQYFGPGTRLTVT.

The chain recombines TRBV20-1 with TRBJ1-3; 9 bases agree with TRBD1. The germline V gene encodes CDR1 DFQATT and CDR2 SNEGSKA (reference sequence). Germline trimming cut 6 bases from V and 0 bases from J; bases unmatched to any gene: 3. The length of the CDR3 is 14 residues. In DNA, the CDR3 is TGCAGTGCGCGACAGGGGGGCTCTGGAAACACCATATATTTT. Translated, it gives CSARQGGSGNTIYF.

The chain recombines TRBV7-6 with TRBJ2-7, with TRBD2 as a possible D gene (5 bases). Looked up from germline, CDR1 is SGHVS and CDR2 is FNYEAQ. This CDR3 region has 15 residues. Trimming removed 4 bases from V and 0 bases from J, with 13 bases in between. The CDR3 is CASSSETTPSYEQYF. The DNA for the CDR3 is TGTGCCAGCAGCTCCGAGACTACTCCCTCCTACGAGCAGTACTTC. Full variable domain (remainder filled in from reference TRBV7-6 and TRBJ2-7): GAGVSQSPRYKVTKRGQDVALRCDPISGHVSLYWYRQALGQGPEFLTYFNYEAQQDKSGLPNDRFSAERPEGSISTLTIQRTEQRDSAMYRCASSSETTPSYEQYFGPGTRLTVT.

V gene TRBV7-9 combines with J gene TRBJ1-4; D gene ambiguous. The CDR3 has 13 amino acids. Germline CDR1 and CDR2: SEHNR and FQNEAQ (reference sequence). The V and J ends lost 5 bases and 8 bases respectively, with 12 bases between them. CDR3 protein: CASSQLEVEKLFF. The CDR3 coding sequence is TGTGCCAGCAGCCAACTGGAGGTGGAAAAACTGTTTTTT.

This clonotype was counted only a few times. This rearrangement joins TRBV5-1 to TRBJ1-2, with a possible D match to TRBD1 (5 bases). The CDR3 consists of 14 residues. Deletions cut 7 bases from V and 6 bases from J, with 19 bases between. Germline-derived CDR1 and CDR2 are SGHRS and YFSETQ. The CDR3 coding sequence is TGCGCCAGCTCGGGGTCATGGGGGGATCATGGCTACACCTTC. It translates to CASSGSWGDHGYTF. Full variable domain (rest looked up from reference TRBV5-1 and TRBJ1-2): KAGVTQTPRYLIKTRGQQVTLSCSPISGHRSVSWYQQTPGQGLQFLFEYFSETQRNKGNFPGRFSGRQFSNSRSEMNVSTLELGDSALYLCASSGSWGDHGYTFGSGTRLTVV.

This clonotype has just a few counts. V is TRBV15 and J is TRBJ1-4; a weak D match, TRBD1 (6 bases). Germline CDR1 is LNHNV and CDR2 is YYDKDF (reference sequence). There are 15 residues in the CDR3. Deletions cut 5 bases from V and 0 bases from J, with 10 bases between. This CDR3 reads CATSQNRATNEKLFF. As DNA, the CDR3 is TGTGCCACCAGCCAGAACAGGGCAACTAATGAAAAACTGTTTTTT.

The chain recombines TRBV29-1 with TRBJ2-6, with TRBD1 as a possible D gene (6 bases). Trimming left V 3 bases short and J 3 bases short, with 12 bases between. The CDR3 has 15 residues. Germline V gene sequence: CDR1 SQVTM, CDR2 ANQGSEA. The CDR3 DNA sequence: TGCAGCGTTGACCGCTTAGGGGGTGGGGCCAACGTCCTGACTTTC. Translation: CSVDRLGGGANVLTF.

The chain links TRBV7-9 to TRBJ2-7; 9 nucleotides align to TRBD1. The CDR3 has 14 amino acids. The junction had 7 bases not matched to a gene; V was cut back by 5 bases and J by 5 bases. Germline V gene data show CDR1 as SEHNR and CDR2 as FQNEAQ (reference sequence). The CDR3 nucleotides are TGTGCCAGCAGCCCGGGACAGGGTTTGAACGAGCAGTACTTC. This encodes CASSPGQGLNEQYF.